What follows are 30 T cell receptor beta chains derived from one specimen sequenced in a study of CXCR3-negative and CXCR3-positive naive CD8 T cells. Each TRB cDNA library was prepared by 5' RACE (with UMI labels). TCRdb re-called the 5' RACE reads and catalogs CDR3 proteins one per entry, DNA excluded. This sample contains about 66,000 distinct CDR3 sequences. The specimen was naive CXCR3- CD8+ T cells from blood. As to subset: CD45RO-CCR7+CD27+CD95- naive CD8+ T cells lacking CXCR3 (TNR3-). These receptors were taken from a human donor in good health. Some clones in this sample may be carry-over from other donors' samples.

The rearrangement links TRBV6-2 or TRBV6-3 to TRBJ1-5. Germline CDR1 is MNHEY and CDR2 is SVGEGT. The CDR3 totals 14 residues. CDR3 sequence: CASTSGDGVEPQHF.

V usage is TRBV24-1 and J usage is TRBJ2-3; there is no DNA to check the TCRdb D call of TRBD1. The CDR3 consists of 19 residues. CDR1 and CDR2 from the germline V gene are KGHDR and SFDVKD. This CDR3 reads CATSDSSNTGPPSTDTQYF.

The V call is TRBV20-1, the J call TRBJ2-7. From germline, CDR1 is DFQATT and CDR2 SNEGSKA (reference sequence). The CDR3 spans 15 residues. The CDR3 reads CSARDVRYERAEQYF.

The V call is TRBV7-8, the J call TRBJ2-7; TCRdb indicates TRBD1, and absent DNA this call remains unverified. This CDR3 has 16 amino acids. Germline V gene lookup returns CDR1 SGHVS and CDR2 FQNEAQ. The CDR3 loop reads CASSLDRIGTAYEQYF. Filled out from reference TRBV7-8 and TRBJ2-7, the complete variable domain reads GAGVSQSPRYKVAKRGQDVALRCDPISGHVSLFWYQQALGQGPEFLTYFQNEAQLDKSGLPSDRFFAERPEGSVSTLKIQRTQQEDSAVYLCASSLDRIGTAYEQYFGPGTRLTVT.

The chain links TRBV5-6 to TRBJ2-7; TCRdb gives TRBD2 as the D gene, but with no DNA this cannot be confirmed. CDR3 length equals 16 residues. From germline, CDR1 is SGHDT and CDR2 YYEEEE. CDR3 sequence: CASSLESGGSPYEQYF.

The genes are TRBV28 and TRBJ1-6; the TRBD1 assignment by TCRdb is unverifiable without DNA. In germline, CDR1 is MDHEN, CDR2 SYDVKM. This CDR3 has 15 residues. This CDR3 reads CASSVTGDYNSPLHF.

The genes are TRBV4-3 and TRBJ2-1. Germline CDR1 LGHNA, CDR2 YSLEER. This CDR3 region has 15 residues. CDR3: CASSTSKAPYNEQFF.

The CDR3 loop reads CASSEHASSPGELFF. J is TRBJ2-2 and V is TRBV6-4; there is no DNA to check the TCRdb D call of TRBD2. Germline values: CDR1 MRHNA, CDR2 SNTAGT. This CDR3 is built from 15 residues.

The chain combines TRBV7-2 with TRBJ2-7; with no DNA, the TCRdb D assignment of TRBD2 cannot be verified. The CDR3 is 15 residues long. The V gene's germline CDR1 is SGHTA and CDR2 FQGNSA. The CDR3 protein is CASSLGLASSYEQYF.

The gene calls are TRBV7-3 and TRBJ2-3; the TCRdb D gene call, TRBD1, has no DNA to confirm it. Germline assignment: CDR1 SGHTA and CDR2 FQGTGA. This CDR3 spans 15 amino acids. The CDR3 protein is CASSLTGGRTDTQYF.

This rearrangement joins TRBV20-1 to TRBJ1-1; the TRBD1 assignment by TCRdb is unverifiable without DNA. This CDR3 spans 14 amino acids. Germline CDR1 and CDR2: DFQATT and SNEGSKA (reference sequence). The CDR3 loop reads CSARSTTGTGYDFF.

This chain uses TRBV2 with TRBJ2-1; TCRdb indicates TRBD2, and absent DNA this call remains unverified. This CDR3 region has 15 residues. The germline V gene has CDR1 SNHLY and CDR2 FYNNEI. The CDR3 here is CASEAGTSGLNEQFF.

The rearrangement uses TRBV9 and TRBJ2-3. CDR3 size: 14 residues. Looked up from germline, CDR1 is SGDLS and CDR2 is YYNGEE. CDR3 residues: CASSVVEQTDTQNF.

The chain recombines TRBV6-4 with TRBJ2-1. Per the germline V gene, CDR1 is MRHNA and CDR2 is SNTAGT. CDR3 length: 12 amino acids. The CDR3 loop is CASSDSTGEQFF.

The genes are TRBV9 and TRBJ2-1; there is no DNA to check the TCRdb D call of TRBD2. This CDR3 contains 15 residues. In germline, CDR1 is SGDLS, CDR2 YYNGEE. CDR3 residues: CASSAYSGSLNEQFF.

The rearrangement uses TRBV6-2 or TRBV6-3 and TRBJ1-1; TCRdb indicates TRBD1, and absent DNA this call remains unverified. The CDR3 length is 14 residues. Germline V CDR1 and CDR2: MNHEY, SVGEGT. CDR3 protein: CASSRQSMVTEAFF.

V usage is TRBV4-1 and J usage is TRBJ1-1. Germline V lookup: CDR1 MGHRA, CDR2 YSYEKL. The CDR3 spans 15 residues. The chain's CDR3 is CASSQDRQRDTEAFF.

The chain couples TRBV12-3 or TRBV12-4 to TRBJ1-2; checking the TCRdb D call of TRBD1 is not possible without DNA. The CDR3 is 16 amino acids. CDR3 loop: CASSPKGADNNYGYTF.

The CDR3 sequence is CASSPLERNSPLHF. This sequence joins TRBV27 and TRBJ1-6; without DNA, the TCRdb call of TRBD1 cannot be checked. The CDR3 has 14 residues. Germline lookup yields CDR1 MNHEY and CDR2 SMNVEV (reference sequence).

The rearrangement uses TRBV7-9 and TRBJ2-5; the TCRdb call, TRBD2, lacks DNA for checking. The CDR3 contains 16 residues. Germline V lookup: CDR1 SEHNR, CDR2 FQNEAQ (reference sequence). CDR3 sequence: CASSPPTSGGTETQYF.

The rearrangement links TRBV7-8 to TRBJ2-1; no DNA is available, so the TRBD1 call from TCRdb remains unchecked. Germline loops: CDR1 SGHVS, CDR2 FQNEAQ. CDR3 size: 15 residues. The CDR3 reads CASSLFDGGLVEQFF.

The CDR3: CSARDGTTDTQYF. The rearrangement uses TRBV20-1 and TRBJ2-3; TCRdb names TRBD1, which stays unverified in the absence of DNA. The CDR3 runs 13 residues. Germline-derived CDR1 and CDR2 are DFQATT and SNEGSKA (reference sequence).

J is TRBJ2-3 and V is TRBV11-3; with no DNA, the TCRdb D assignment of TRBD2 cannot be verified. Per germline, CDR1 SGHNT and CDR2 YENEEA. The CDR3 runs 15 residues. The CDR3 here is CASSLNGLAGDTQYF.

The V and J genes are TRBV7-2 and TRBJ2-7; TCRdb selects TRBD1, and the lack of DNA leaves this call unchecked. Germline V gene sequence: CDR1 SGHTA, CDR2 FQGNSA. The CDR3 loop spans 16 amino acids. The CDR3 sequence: CASSLDLGAAFNEQYF.

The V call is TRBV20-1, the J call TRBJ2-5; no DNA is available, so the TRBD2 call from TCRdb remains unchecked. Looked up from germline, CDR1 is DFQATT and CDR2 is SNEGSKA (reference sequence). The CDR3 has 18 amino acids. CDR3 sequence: CSARVTSGGLNMQETQYF.

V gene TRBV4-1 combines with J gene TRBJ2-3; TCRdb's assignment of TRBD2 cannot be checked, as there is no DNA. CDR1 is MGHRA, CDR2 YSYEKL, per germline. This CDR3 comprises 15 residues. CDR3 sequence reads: CATAPTSSGTDTQYF.

CDR3 amino acids: CASRSPGPNSDNEQFF. The rearrangement joins TRBV5-4 to TRBJ2-1; there is no DNA to check the TCRdb D call of TRBD1. The CDR3 has 16 residues. Germline loops: CDR1 SGHNT, CDR2 YYREEE (reference sequence).

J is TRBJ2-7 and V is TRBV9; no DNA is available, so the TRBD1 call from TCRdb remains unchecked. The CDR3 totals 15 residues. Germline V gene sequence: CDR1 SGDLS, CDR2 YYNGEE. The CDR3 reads CASSGTGTGAYEQYF.

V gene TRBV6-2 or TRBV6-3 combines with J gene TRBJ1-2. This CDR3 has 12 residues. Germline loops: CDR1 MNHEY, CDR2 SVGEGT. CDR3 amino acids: CASETVGYGYTF.

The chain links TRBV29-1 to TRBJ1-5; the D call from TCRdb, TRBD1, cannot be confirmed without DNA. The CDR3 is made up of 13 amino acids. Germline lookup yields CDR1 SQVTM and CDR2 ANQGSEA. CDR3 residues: CSETGTSNQPQHF.